Below, one T cell receptor beta chain is given with its context. Barcoded TCR alpha and TCR beta cDNA libraries with UMIs came from 5'RACE using constant-segment primers. TCRdb re-derived calls from the 5' RACE reads in MiXCR, one entry per CDR3 protein. The data show 360,000 or so distinct CDR3 sequences, 28% seen once. This specimen belongs to a study of T-cell memory formation after mild COVID-19. Per the germline V gene, CDR1 is SGDLS and CDR2 is YYNGEE. The CDR3 runs to 13 residues. Trimming shortened V by 0 bases and J by 8 bases, and 11 bases separated the two germline ends. This TCR was recovered from an adult woman who had mild COVID-19 (a few samples of this study predate the infection). Cell type and time point are not known. Sample: PBMCs or a T cell subset sorted from them (not recorded which). V usage is TRBV9 and J usage is TRBJ1-2, with D maybe TRBD1 (5 bases). CDR3 amino acids: CASSVVGVGGYTF. The CDR3 DNA reads as TGTGCCAGCAGCGTAGTAGGGGTAGGCGGCTACACCTTC.